Listed below are T cell receptor beta chains from one sample, sequenced in a study of regulatory T cells in long-lasting Graves disease. TCRdb re-analysed the multiplex PCR reads in MiXCR, keeping a single row per CDR3 protein. Among more than 450,000 distinct CDR3 sequences, 12% were seen once, and the ten largest hold almost 9%. These data also formed part of another study, on T cells in Graves' hyperthyroidism and ophthalmopathy.

The specimen was peripheral blood mononuclear cells (PBMCs), collected at new diagnosis, from a patient treated with antithyroid drugs. These receptors all stem from a woman younger than 45 with Graves disease. The CDR3 runs from the conserved cysteine through the conserved F or W.

J gene	V gene	CDR3 protein
TRBJ2-2	TRBV11-1	CASRGHRDTGEPFF
TRBJ2-2	TRBV28	CASRRQGGRSGELFF
TRBJ2-7	TRBV6-1	CASSLRPGQGYEQYF
TRBJ1-1	TRBV7-9	CASSLAGTGGYTEAFF
TRBJ1-2	TRBV6-5	CASSYSTGTYYGYTF
TRBJ2-1	TRBV5-1	CASSLSAGYDEQFF
TRBJ2-7	TRBV20-1	CSPQRDTGEQYF
TRBJ2-3	TRBV28	CASIDLSTDTQYF
TRBJ2-1	TRBV4-1	CASSQGRSSYNEQFF
TRBJ1-2	TRBV20-1	CSARVTGEYGYTF
TRBJ2-1	TRBV28	CASSQWTSGANEQFF
TRBJ2-7	TRBV11-3	CASSLEGTGYDEQYF
TRBJ1-5	TRBV30	CAWSRDRGPYSNQPQHF
TRBJ2-1	TRBV19	CASSINLASLNEQFF
TRBJ1-5	TRBV11-2	CASSFLGQPQHF
TRBJ1-2	TRBV6-2/TRBV6-3	CASTSDRNYGYTF
TRBJ1-6	TRBV19	CASSKSYSSYNSPLHF
TRBJ1-2	TRBV12-3/TRBV12-4	CASTPQGIKRPYGYTF
TRBJ2-2	TRBV9	CASSVGSHAGELFF
TRBJ1-5	TRBV2	CASSSRWTVRNQPQHF
TRBJ2-7	TRBV11-2	CASSPGDRAASYEQYF
TRBJ2-7	TRBV3-1	CASSQAGTSGLEQYF
TRBJ2-5	TRBV11-2	CASSRTETQYF
TRBJ1-1	TRBV5-4	CASSPDRSNTEAFF
TRBJ2-2	TRBV3-1	CASSQQDRWANTGELFF
TRBJ2-7	TRBV20-1	CSARGQTLSSYEQYF
TRBJ2-3	TRBV12-3/TRBV12-4	CASTLRTSGGDTQYF
TRBJ2-1	TRBV6-2/TRBV6-3	CASSEPAGGVSYNEQFF
TRBJ2-2	TRBV24-1	CATSTNYRYTGELFF
TRBJ1-2	TRBV29-1	CSVHENYGYTF
TRBJ2-5	TRBV30	CAWSVSGLLETQYF
TRBJ2-1	TRBV6-5	CASSYSTSLAGGSYNEQFF
TRBJ2-4	TRBV25-1	CASSSLGNIQYF
TRBJ1-2	TRBV30	CAWRATRSGGYTF